The T cell receptor beta chain under discussion was sequenced for a study of blood T cell repertoires in COVID-19. Study information: Sites in the United States, Italy and Spain provided acute and convalescent COVID-19 samples.

Trimming shortened V by 0 bases and J by 7 bases, and 17 bases separated the two germline ends. CDR3 length: 15 residues. CDR1 is SGHRS and CDR2 is YFSETQ in the germline V gene. Ages ranged from about 18 to 100 years, with residence in more than 20 US areas. Two negative PCRs, clearance, or symptom resolution were required of recovered Cohort 3 donors. Authors' processing steps: Quantification of nucleated cells was approximated via reference gene primer amplification. TCRdb's copy holds only in-frame clones and misses some; the assay was immunoSEQ multiplex PCR. D and trimming were read from the DNA, whereas the V and J calls and clone size are those reported in that table. The table shows 310,000 or so clones, with approximately 89% occurring only once.

The sequenced sample was PBMCs or T cells enriched from blood (not recorded which). The rearrangement uses TRBV5-1 and TRBJ2-7; D ambiguous. The receptor's source is a woman in her thirties or forties who had recovered from COVID-19. The CDR3 DNA is TGCGCCAGCAGCTTGGCCGCTGGTGTATCGGGTGAGCAGTACTTC. Its translation is CASSLAAGVSGEQYF.